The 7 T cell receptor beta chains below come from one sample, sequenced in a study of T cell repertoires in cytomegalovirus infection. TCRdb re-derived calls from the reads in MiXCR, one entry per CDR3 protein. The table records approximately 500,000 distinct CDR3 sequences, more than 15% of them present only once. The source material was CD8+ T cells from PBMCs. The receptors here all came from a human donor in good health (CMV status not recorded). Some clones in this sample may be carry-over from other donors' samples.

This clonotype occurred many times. In DNA form, the CDR3 reads TGTGCCAGCAGTCCTCCCCTGAGCGGATGGACTGAAGCTTTCTTT. Its protein product is CASSPPLSGWTEAFF. The J gene is TRBJ1-1, the V gene TRBV7-9; D is uncertain. The germline CDR1 and CDR2 sequences are SEHNR and FQNEAQ (reference sequence). V was pared by 6 bases and J by 5 bases, with 19 bases between. The CDR3 has 15 residues.

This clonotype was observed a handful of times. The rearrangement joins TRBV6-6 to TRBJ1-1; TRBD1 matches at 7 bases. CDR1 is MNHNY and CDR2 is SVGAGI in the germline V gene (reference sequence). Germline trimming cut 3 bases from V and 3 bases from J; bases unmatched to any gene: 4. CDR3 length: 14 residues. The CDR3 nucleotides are TGTGCCAGCAGTTATGAGGGGGCGGACACTGAAGCTTTCTTT. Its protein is CASSYEGADTEAFF.

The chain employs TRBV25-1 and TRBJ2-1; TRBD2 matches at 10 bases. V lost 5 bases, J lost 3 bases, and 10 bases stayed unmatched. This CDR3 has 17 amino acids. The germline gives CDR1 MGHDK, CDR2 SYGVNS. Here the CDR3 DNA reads TGTGCCAGCAGTTGGGACACCAGGACTAGCGGCTACAATGAGCAGTTCTTC. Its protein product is CASSWDTRTSGYNEQFF.

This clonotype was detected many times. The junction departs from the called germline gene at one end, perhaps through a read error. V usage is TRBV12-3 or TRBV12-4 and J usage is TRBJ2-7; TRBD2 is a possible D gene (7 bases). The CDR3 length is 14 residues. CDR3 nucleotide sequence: TGTGCCAGCAGTTTAGATATCCGGGGGAGGGGGAAGCGCTTC. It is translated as CASSLDIRGRGKRF.

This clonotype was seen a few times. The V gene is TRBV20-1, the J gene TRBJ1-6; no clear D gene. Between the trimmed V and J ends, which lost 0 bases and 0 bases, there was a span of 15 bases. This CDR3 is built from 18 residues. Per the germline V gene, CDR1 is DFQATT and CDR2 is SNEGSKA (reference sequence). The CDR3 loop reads CSARDLNKASSYNSPLHF. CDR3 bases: TGCAGTGCTAGAGATTTAAATAAAGCTAGCTCCTATAATTCACCCCTCCACTTT.

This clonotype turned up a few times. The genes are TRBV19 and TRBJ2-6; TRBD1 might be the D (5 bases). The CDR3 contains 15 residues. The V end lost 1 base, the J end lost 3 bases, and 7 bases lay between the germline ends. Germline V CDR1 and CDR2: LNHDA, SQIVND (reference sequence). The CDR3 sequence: CASSIGRVGANVLTF. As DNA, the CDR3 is TGTGCCAGTAGTATAGGCAGGGTTGGGGCCAACGTCCTGACTTTC.

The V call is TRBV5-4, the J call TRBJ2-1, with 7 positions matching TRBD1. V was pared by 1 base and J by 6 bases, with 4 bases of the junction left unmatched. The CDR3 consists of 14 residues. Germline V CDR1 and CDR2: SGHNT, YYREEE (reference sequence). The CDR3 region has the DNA TGTGCCAGCAGCTTGACAGGGGACCGCAATGAGCAGTTCTTC. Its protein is CASSLTGDRNEQFF.